The clone carrying this T cell receptor (beta chain) has a count of ten or more. Its antigen is not identified. The data originate from a study of T cells in Graves' hyperthyroidism and ophthalmopathy. Notes on the study in general: Through a model of 13 V-J features, ophthalmopathy was separated from stable hyperthyroidism.

CDR3 size: 14 residues. Germline V gives CDR1 LNHDA, CDR2 SQIVND (reference sequence). Trimming stripped 10 bases from V and 6 bases from J, with 19 bases between. Diagnostic assessment was based on clinical symptoms, serum thyroxine and TRAb, thyroid ultrasound and orbital computed tomography. It was RNA transcripts that yielded the amplified TCR beta CDR3 regions. TCR CDR3 regions were first amplified by RT-PCR with HTBI primers. TCRdb fed the multiplex PCR reads into MiXCR, producing one record per CDR3 protein. The repertoire holds 500,000 to 750,000 distinct CDR3 sequences, with about 43% as singletons.

The chain joins TRBV19 to TRBJ1-5; no firm D call. The source material was peripheral blood or thyroid tissue (not recorded which). This TCR was recovered from a woman aged 18-35 years with Graves' hyperthyroidism. The CDR3 DNA is TGTGCCACCAGCTGGACCGTCCCCGGTCAGCCCCAGCATTTT. This codes for CATSWTVPGQPQHF.